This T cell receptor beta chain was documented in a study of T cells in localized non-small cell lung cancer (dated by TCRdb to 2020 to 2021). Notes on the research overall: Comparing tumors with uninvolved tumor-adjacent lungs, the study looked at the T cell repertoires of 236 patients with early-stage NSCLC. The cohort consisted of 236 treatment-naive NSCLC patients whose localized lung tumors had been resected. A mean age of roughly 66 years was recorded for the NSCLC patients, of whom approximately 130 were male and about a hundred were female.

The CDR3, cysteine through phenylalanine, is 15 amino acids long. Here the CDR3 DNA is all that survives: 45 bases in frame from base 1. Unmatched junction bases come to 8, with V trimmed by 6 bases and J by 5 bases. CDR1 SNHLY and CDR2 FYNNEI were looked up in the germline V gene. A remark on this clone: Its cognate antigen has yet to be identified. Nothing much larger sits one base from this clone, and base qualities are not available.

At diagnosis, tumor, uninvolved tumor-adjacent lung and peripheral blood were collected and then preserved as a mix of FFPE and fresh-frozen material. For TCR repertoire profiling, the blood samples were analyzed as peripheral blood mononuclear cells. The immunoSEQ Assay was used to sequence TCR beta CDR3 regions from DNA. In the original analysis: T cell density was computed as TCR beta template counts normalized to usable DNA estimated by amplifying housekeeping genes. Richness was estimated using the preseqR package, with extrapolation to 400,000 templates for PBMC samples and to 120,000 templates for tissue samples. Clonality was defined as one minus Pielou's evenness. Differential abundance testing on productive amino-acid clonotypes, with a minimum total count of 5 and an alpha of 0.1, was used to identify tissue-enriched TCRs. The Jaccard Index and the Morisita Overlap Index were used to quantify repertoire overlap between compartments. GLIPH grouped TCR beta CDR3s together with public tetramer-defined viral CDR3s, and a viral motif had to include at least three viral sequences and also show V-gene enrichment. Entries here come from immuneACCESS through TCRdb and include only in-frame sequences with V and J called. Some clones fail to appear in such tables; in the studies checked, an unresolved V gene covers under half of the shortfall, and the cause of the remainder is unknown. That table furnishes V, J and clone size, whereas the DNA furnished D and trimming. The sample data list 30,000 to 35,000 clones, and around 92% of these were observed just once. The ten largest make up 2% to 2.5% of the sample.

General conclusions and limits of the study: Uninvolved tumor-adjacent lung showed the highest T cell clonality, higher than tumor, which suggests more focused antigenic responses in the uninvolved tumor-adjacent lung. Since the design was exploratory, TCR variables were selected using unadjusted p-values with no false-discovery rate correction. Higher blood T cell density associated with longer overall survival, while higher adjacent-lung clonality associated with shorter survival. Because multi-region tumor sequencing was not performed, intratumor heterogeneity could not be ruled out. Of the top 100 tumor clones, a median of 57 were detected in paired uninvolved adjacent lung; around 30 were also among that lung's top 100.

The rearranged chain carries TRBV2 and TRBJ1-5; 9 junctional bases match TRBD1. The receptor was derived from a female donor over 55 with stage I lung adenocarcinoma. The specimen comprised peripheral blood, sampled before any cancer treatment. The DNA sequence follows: TGTGCCAGCAGCGGCGGGACAGGGCGCGATCAGCCCCAGCATTTT. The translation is CASSGGTGRDQPQHF.